The clone carrying this TCR beta chain was seen many times. The antigen is undetermined. The data belong to a study of T-cell reconstitution after alpha-beta-depleted transplantation in children. Broader study findings: At the one-year point after transplant, T-cell counts and TCRbeta diversity were found to come mostly from T cells that had been newly produced. About two months after transplant, alpha-beta T cells reportedly came from several hundred expanded graft clones. Diversity of TCRbeta at day 60 was high in some patients, arising from surviving recipient T cells and thymic progenitors.

Trimming shortened V by 3 bases and J by 0 bases, and 9 bases separated the two germline ends. CDR1 is DFQATT and CDR2 is SNEGSKA in the germline V gene (reference sequence). This CDR3 has 14 amino acids. As it was prepared, the TCRbeta library received unique molecular identifiers. TCRdb called the PCR reads again in MiXCR, with one record for every CDR3 protein. The profile shows 600,000 to 800,000 distinct CDR3 sequences, under 15% of them singletons. The chain is built from TRBV20-1 and TRBJ2-1; D is possibly TRBD2 (5 bases). Sequenced here: PBMCs, sampled before TCRalphabeta/CD19-depleted stem cell transplant. The TCR sequence derives from a girl aged 2-10 years with congenital amegakaryocytic thrombocytopenia, due to receive a stem cell transplant. In nucleotides, the CDR3 is TGCAGTGCTAGGGACTTCAGCTCCTACAATGAGCAGTTCTTC. This encodes CSARDFSSYNEQFF.